This TCR beta chain was found in a study of response to subunit inactivated influenza vaccine. The germline V and J ends were trimmed by 4 bases and 0 bases, with 10 bases remaining between them. CDR1 SGHRS and CDR2 YFSETQ come from the germline V gene. This CDR3 comprises 14 residues. TCRdb reprocessed the RT-PCR reads via MiXCR and lists one record per CDR3 protein. The sample contains about 300,000 distinct CDR3 sequences, about 20% of which appear only once. Notes on the study in general: Only a handful of new T cells, the authors suggested, are recruited with each seasonal influenza vaccination.

This clonotype was found a few times. Its antigen is unknown. This sequence originates from a man between 45 and 75 years old who received an inactivated influenza vaccine. The chain combines TRBV5-1 with TRBJ2-5; D is unclear. The source was PBMCs from blood, collected 21 months after vaccination. As DNA, the CDR3 is TGCGCCAGCAGCCTGGATGGGAACCAAGAGACCCAGTACTTC. Translated, it gives CASSLDGNQETQYF.